These 30 T cell receptor beta chains share one sample of origin, sequenced in a study of blood T cells in healthy people across ages. A second PCR, run for about 7 to 11 cycles, used a sample-barcoded 5' primer plus a J-beta primer mix. Each CDR3 protein is one row after TCRdb ran MiXCR on the 5' RACE reads. The data contain a few hundred thousand distinct CDR3 sequences, about 27% of them singletons. These data were likewise used in another study, on T cells of mothers and their children.

The source material was blood. These receptors were collected from a boy aged 2-9 years in good health.

This chain connects TRBV19 to TRBJ2-4; D remains unclear. The CDR3 has 13 amino acids. The ends were cut back, 2 bases at V and 0 bases at J, with 2 bases in the middle. Germline V gene sequence: CDR1 LNHDA, CDR2 SQIVND (reference sequence). The DNA of the CDR3 is TGTGCCAGTAGTATATCAGCCAAAAACATTCAGTACTTC. Translating it yields CASSISAKNIQYF.

This rearrangement joins TRBV11-2 to TRBJ1-2; maybe TRBD1 (5 bases). The CDR3 length is 15 residues. Per germline, CDR1 SGHAT and CDR2 FQNNGV. V lost 5 bases and J lost 5, with 18 bases in between. The CDR3 DNA reads TGTGCCAGCAGCGACCCGACCGGGACGGATTATGGCTACACCTTC. Translating it yields CASSDPTGTDYGYTF.

As for this clonotype: An end of the junction differs from the germline gene, which may be a read error. V usage is TRBV7-9 and J usage is TRBJ2-1; TRBD2 aligns across 11 bases. CDR3 size: 17 residues. The germline V gene has CDR1 SEHNR and CDR2 FQNEAQ (reference sequence). The CDR3 coding sequence is TGTGTCAGCAGCTCCGGGACTAGCGGTCGTACTTGGGATGAGCAGTTCTTC. Amino acids: CVSSSGTSGRTWDEQFF.

The CDR3 region has the DNA TGTGCCAGCAGTCCGGGGACGGTCAATCAGCCCCAGCATTTT. It specifies CASSPGTVNQPQHF. The chain recombines TRBV6-6 with TRBJ1-5; D perhaps matches TRBD1 (5 bases). Trimming stripped 5 bases from V and 3 bases from J, with 11 bases between. Germline V CDR1 and CDR2: MNHNY, SVGAGI (reference sequence). The CDR3 has 14 amino acids.

This chain joins TRBV5-1 and TRBJ1-2, with D perhaps TRBD1 (6 bases). The CDR3 has 18 residues. Germline CDR1 SGHRS, CDR2 YFSETQ. The V end was cut by 2 bases, the J end by 5 bases, with 25 bases between. DNA of the CDR3: TGCGCCAGCAGCTTCGAGGAGGGCAGGGGCACTTCGGGGTATGGCTACACCTTC. Residues: CASSFEEGRGTSGYGYTF.

This sequence joins TRBV10-3 and TRBJ2-5; 7 positions match TRBD2. The trim removed 9 bases at V and 0 bases at J, leaving 10 bases unmatched. Germline assignment: CDR1 ENHRY and CDR2 SYGVKD. CDR3 length equals 15 residues. The CDR3 DNA follows: TGTGCCATTGGTTCTTCGCTAGCGGACCAAGAGACCCAGTACTTC. It yields the protein CAIGSSLADQETQYF.

This chain connects TRBV3-1 to TRBJ1-2; the D is unclear. The CDR3 is 11 residues long. The V end lost 1 base, the J end lost 10 bases, and 7 bases lay between the germline ends. The V gene's germline CDR1 is LGHDT and CDR2 YNNKEL (reference sequence). CDR3 in amino acids: CASSQGTLYTF. The CDR3 DNA follows: TGTGCCAGCAGCCAAGGCACGCTCTACACCTTC.

This clonotype was seen only a few times. This chain connects TRBV29-1 to TRBJ1-1; 8 nucleotides line up with TRBD1. Germline CDR1 reads SQVTM; CDR2 reads ANQGSEA. The CDR3 is 12 residues long. J was trimmed by 7 bases and V by 7 bases; bases with no gene match: 8. CDR3 sequence: CSGEDRAVEAFF. CDR3 coding DNA: TGCAGCGGGGAGGACAGGGCGGTTGAAGCTTTCTTT.

The chain combines TRBV10-3 with TRBJ1-1, with 9 bases matching TRBD1. The CDR3 length is 15 residues. The germline V gene has CDR1 ENHRY and CDR2 SYGVKD. Germline trimming cut 3 bases from V and 1 base from J; bases unmatched to any gene: 3. Here the CDR3 DNA reads TGTGCCATCAGTGAAGGGACAGGGCGGAACACTGAAGCTTTCTTT. Encoded protein: CAISEGTGRNTEAFF.

This chain's CDR3 is CSVFPERGGVDGYTF. As DNA, the CDR3 is TGCAGCGTTTTCCCAGAGAGAGGGGGTGTCGATGGCTACACCTTC. J is TRBJ1-2 and V is TRBV29-1, with a tentative D call TRBD1 (6 bases). Between the trimmed V and J ends, which lost 5 bases and 6 bases, there was a span of 22 bases. The CDR3 spans 15 residues. From germline, CDR1 is SQVTM and CDR2 ANQGSEA.

Only a few counts were recorded for this clonotype. This chain links TRBV24-1 with TRBJ2-1; TRBD1 might be the D (6 bases). Per the germline V gene, CDR1 is KGHDR and CDR2 is SFDVKD. This CDR3 contains 14 residues. Trimming removed 3 bases at V and 5 bases at J, with 10 bases between. The CDR3 nucleotides read TGTGCCACCAGTGATGGGACACCCAACAATGAGCAGTTCTTC. This sequence encodes CATSDGTPNNEQFF.

The rearrangement uses TRBV7-9 and TRBJ1-6; D ambiguous. The CDR3 has 14 amino acids. CDR1 is SEHNR, CDR2 FQNEAQ, per germline (reference sequence). V gave up 3 bases and J gave up 8 bases, with 11 bases separating them. The DNA of the CDR3 is TGTGCCAGCAGCTTCTACGGGCGTGATTCACCCCTCCACTTT. Translated: CASSFYGRDSPLHF.

The rearrangement joins TRBV6-2 or TRBV6-3 to TRBJ2-1; either TRBD1 or TRBD2 may fit D (5 bases each). CDR3 length: 15 amino acids. The germline V gene encodes CDR1 MNHEY and CDR2 SVGEGT. V lost 3 bases and J lost 3, with 12 bases in between. Here the CDR3 DNA reads TGTGCCAGCAGTTATCGGGGACCGTACTACAATGAGCAGTTCTTC. It is translated as CASSYRGPYYNEQFF.

The rearrangement joins TRBV7-2 to TRBJ2-1; 8 bases match TRBD2. Losses at the gene ends were 3 bases for V and 9 bases for J; bases not matched to a gene: 7. Germline-derived CDR1 and CDR2 are SGHTA and FQGNSA. This CDR3 is built from 14 residues. The CDR3 DNA sequence: TGTGCCAGCAGCTTCGGGAGGGGGAATGGTGAGCAGTTCTTC. Translation gives CASSFGRGNGEQFF.

The V call is TRBV20-1, the J call TRBJ2-1, with 7 positions matching TRBD2. The CDR3 extends over 15 amino acids. J was trimmed by 4 bases and V by 3 bases; bases with no gene match: 9. The germline V gene encodes CDR1 DFQATT and CDR2 SNEGSKA (reference sequence). The CDR3: CSASPSGGGYNEQFF. Written as DNA, the CDR3 is TGCAGTGCTAGCCCTAGCGGAGGTGGATACAATGAGCAGTTCTTC.

This clonotype appeared many times. This chain links TRBV21-1 with TRBJ2-3. TRBV21-1 is listed as a pseudogene. The CDR3 sequence is 10 residues long. CDR3 bases: TGTGCCAGCAGCGGGGATACGCAGTATTTT. Protein sequence: CASSGDTQYF.

The chain joins TRBV4-3 to TRBJ2-5; 11 bases align to TRBD2. Germline V CDR1 and CDR2: LGHNA, YSLEER. This CDR3 contains 17 residues. With V trimmed by 0 bases and J by 2 bases, 5 bases remained unmatched. The DNA for the CDR3 is TGCGCCAGCAGCCAAGAACTAGCGGGGGACCTACAAGAGACCCAGTACTTC. Amino acids: CASSQELAGDLQETQYF.

V is TRBV18 and J is TRBJ2-1; tentatively, D is TRBD1 or TRBD2 (7 bases each). The V end was cut by 3 bases, the J end by 12 bases, with 12 bases between. CDR3 length: 12 residues. Germline V gives CDR1 KGHSH, CDR2 LQKENI. The CDR3 DNA reads TGTGCCAGCTCACCCGACAGGGAGGGGCAGTTCTTC. This codes for CASSPDREGQFF. Full variable domain (rest looked up from reference TRBV18 and TRBJ2-1): NAGVMQNPRHLVRRRGQEARLRCSPMKGHSHVYWYRQLPEEGLKFMVYLQKENIIDESGMPKERFSAEFPKEGPSILRIQQVVRGDSAAYFCASSPDREGQFFGPGTRLTVL.

The V call is TRBV7-9, the J call TRBJ2-5, with 10 bases lining up with TRBD2. The J call is in doubt because the DNA end fits TRBJ2-1 better. The CDR3 loop spans 15 amino acids. Germline V gives CDR1 SEHNR, CDR2 FQNEAQ (reference sequence). CDR3 sequence reads: CASSSRTSGNNEQFF. The CDR3, as DNA: TGTGCCAGCAGCTCTCGGACTAGCGGTAACAATGAGCAGTTCTTC.

The chain recombines TRBV6-1 with TRBJ2-4, with no clear D. The germline V gene has CDR1 MNHNS and CDR2 SASEGT. V was pared by 7 bases and J by 9 bases, with 13 bases between. The CDR3 spans 12 residues. The CDR3 protein is CASTGPKSIQYF. The CDR3 region has the DNA TGTGCCAGCACAGGCCCCAAGAGCATTCAGTACTTC.

This chain joins TRBV27 and TRBJ2-1, with D unclear. CDR1 is MNHEY and CDR2 is SMNVEV in the germline V gene (reference sequence). The CDR3 has 14 residues. Trimming pared 1 base from V and 2 bases from J, leaving 6 bases between. CDR3 nucleotides: TGTGCCAGCAGTTTATTGGGTCCCTACAATGAGCAGTTCTTC. Protein: CASSLLGPYNEQFF.

This sequence joins TRBV11-2 and TRBJ2-5, with D tentatively TRBD1 (6 bases). Trimming pared 1 base from V and 4 bases from J, leaving 13 bases between. The germline V gene has CDR1 SGHAT and CDR2 FQNNGV. The CDR3 consists of 15 residues. CDR3 residues: CASSLGVGAGETQYF. The CDR3 DNA is TGTGCCAGCAGCTTAGGGGTGGGGGCTGGAGAGACCCAGTACTTC.

The sample holds a few counts of this clonotype. The chain is built from TRBV15 and TRBJ1-2; D gene uncertain. Germline CDR1 is LNHNV and CDR2 is YYDKDF (reference sequence). With 1 base removed from V and 7 bases from J, the gap between germline ends came to 13 bases. CDR3 size: 14 residues. CDR3 protein: CATSRARESGGYTF. Written as DNA, the CDR3 is TGTGCCACCAGCAGAGCAAGGGAGTCGGGTGGCTACACCTTC. Full variable domain (remainder filled in from reference TRBV15 and TRBJ1-2): DAMVIQNPRYQVTQFGKPVTLSCSQTLNHNVMYWYQQKSSQAPKLLFHYYDKDFNNEADTPDNFQSRRPNTSFCFLDIRSPGLGDTAMYLCATSRARESGGYTFGSGTRLTVV.

This chain uses TRBV12-3 or TRBV12-4 with TRBJ2-3; 8 nucleotides align to TRBD2. V was clipped by 5 bases and J by 2 bases; unmatched bases: 6. This CDR3 is 15 amino acids long. The CDR3 nucleotides read TGTGCCAGCAGTGAAATAGCGGGGAACACAGATACGCAGTATTTT. Translation: CASSEIAGNTDTQYF.

V usage is TRBV7-2 and J usage is TRBJ2-5, with D perhaps being TRBD1 or TRBD2 (6 bases each). Germline V gene sequence: CDR1 SGHTA, CDR2 FQGNSA. V lost 1 base, J lost 3 bases, and 12 bases lay in between. The CDR3 spans 15 residues. As DNA, the CDR3 is TGTGCCAGCAGCTTAGGACTAGGGGGGAAAGAGACCCAGTACTTC. Its translation: CASSLGLGGKETQYF.

This CDR3 reads CASSHGAFSRGSRDEKLFF. The CDR3 coding sequence is TGTGCCAGCAGCCATGGGGCTTTCTCCAGGGGTTCACGAGATGAAAAACTGTTTTTT. The gene calls are TRBV3-1 and TRBJ1-4, with D perhaps TRBD1 (6 bases). The CDR3 covers 19 residues. V lost 3 bases and J 6 bases, leaving 26 bases between the germline ends. The germline CDR1 and CDR2 sequences are LGHDT and YNNKEL (reference sequence). The full variable domain, rest sourced from reference TRBV3-1 and TRBJ1-4, is DTAVSQTPKYLVTQMGNDKSIKCEQNLGHDTMYWYKQDSKKFLKIMFSYNNKELIINETVPNRFSPKSPDKAHLNLHINSLELGDSAVYFCASSHGAFSRGSRDEKLFFGSGTQLSVL.

The genes are TRBV20-1 and TRBJ2-3; 8 nucleotides match TRBD1. V lost 5 bases, J lost 1 base, and 8 bases stayed unmatched. The CDR3 totals 15 residues. Germline values: CDR1 DFQATT, CDR2 SNEGSKA (reference sequence). CDR3: CSAPREGQGTDTQYF. The CDR3 DNA is TGCAGTGCTCCTCGAGAGGGACAGGGCACAGATACGCAGTATTTT.

This chain links TRBV29-1 with TRBJ1-1; D unresolved. V shed 2 bases and J shed 0 bases, with 10 bases lying between them. The germline V gene encodes CDR1 SQVTM and CDR2 ANQGSEA. The CDR3 is made up of 14 amino acids. The CDR3 reads CSVEYGSVNTEAFF. For the CDR3, the DNA is TGCAGCGTTGAATATGGCAGTGTGAACACTGAAGCTTTCTTT.

At least ten counts were recorded for this clonotype. The junction shows a germline mismatch at one end, possibly a read error. The rearrangement uses TRBV7-2 and TRBJ2-5, with D perhaps being TRBD1 or TRBD2 (6 bases each). This CDR3 region has 14 residues. The germline CDR1 and CDR2 sequences are SGHTA and FQGNSA. The CDR3 DNA reads as TGTGCTAGCAGCTTAGGGGGGTCCCAAGAGACCCAGTACTTC. It encodes CASSLGGSQETQYF.

This clonotype was seen a few times. The rearrangement uses TRBV7-2 and TRBJ2-7; 10 bases are shared with TRBD2. The trim removed 3 bases at V and 4 bases at J, leaving 6 bases unmatched. Germline values: CDR1 SGHTA, CDR2 FQGNSA. The CDR3 has 15 amino acids. The CDR3 is CASSFGGLAVYEQYF. In nucleotides, the CDR3 is TGTGCCAGCAGCTTCGGTGGACTAGCGGTATACGAGCAGTACTTC.